The present T cell receptor beta chain was sequenced within a study of blood T cell repertoires in COVID-19. Sequencing used immunoSEQ multiplex PCR; TCRdb keeps in-frame clones, though not all of them. The table shows 140,000 to 150,000 clones, with 80% to 85% occurring only once. The clonotype was recovered from a human donor in a cohort sampled during active COVID-19. Sequenced: peripheral blood.

CDR3 sequence reads: CASSPAGQGAYNEQFF. CDR3 nucleotide sequence: TGTGCCAGCAGTCCGGCCGGACAGGGCGCGTACAATGAGCAGTTCTTC. The chain is built from TRBV27 and TRBJ2-1; 8 positions match TRBD1. Looked up from germline, CDR1 is MNHEY and CDR2 is SMNVEV (reference sequence). CDR3 size: 16 residues. V shed 5 bases, J shed 4 bases, and the junction held 10 bases outside the gene matches.